The sequence of this T cell receptor beta chain was determined in a study of T cell changes during pregnancy in multiple sclerosis (dated by TCRdb to between 2017 and 2020). Describing the broader study: In women with multiple sclerosis, the researchers looked at how the T cell repertoire shifted as pregnancy progressed.

The receptor library was made with the immunoSEQ multiplex PCR assay. Sourced from immuneACCESS, this table was stored by TCRdb with only in-frame sequences that have V and J called. A share of the clones is absent; for the studies checked, an unresolved V gene accounts for under half, and the remainder has no known explanation. For this sample the table gives nearly 25,000 clones, of which approximately 90% were detected only once. The ten largest clones take up about 0.68% of the sample. Regarding this clone: There is no known antigen for this receptor. No base qualities exist here, and no much larger clone lies one base off it.

V loses 5 bases at its end and J loses 6 bases; junction bases beyond the gene matches: 17. There are 17 amino acids in the CDR3, from cysteine to phenylalanine inclusive. The kept DNA is CDR3 alone, 51 bases in frame from the first base. The germline V gene provides CDR1 SGHVS and CDR2 FNYEAQ. The V and J genes are TRBV7-6 and TRBJ2-3, with TRBD2 identical over 7 junction bases. Sample: CD4+ T cells from peripheral blood mononuclear cells, taken in the first trimester of pregnancy. This receptor was taken from a female donor in good health, enrolled as a control in a pregnancy study. The DNA sequence is given as TGTGCCAGCAGCCCACTCGGACTAGGGGAACAAGGGGATACGCAGTATTTT. Its translation is CASSPLGLGEQGDTQYF.